Shown below are 19 T cell receptor beta chains from a single sample sequenced in a study of shared clonotypes between healthy human individuals. The assay was immunoSEQ multiplex PCR, and TCRdb's table has in-frame clones only and misses some. The sample lists about 560,000 clones, around 78% occurring once. The sample consisted of PBMCs. The receptors were sampled from a middle-aged woman in good health. Some clones in this sample may be carry-over from other donors' samples.

The chain's CDR3 is CASSLLAGFTGANVLTF. CDR3 in DNA: TGTGCCAGCAGCCTATTAGCGGGCTTCACTGGGGCCAACGTCCTGACTTTC. This sequence joins TRBV5-6 and TRBJ2-6, with TRBD2 identical over 7 bases. The CDR3 length is 17 residues. Trimming at V came to 4 bases and at J to 2 bases, leaving 9 bases not matched to a gene. Germline V gene data show CDR1 as SGHDT and CDR2 as YYEEEE.

J is TRBJ2-5 and V is TRBV7-9; D is uncertain. V lost 5 bases and J lost 5, with 6 bases in between. Germline assignment: CDR1 SEHNR and CDR2 FQNEAQ (reference sequence). The CDR3 is 11 residues long. The CDR3 DNA reads TGTGCCAGCAGCCCTGGGGAGACCCAGTACTTC. Its translation is CASSPGETQYF.

CDR3 sequence (DNA): TGCGCCAGCAGCCCGCCCCCGGGACGCACGAACACCGGGGAGCTGTTTTTT. Translating gives CASSPPPGRTNTGELFF. The V and J genes are TRBV4-1 and TRBJ2-2; D tentatively reads TRBD1 or TRBD2 (5 bases each). This CDR3 spans 17 amino acids. The germline V gene encodes CDR1 MGHRA and CDR2 YSYEKL. V gave up 4 bases and J gave up 0 bases, with 15 bases separating them.

The rearrangement joins TRBV5-4 to TRBJ2-3; 8 positions agree with TRBD2. The CDR3 length is 17 residues. Germline V CDR1 and CDR2: SGHNT, YYREEE (reference sequence). Trimming took 4 bases from V and 4 from J; bases not matched to a gene: 14. The CDR3 DNA is TGTGCCAGCAGCGATACAACAGCGGGAGTTCGGGCAGATACGCAGTATTTT. Translated, it gives CASSDTTAGVRADTQYF.

The chain joins TRBV10-3 to TRBJ1-2; a weak D match, TRBD1 (5 bases). This CDR3 contains 17 residues. The V and J ends lost 2 bases and 4 bases respectively, with 20 bases between them. Germline V gives CDR1 ENHRY, CDR2 SYGVKD. CDR3 loop: CAISETTGRSLFYGYTF. The CDR3 coding sequence is TGTGCCATCAGTGAGACCACAGGACGCAGCCTCTTCTATGGCTACACCTTC.

This clone has just a few counts. The chain employs TRBV2 and TRBJ1-1; D is uncertain. Trimming removed 5 bases at V and 3 bases at J, with 13 bases between. CDR1 SNHLY and CDR2 FYNNEI come from the germline V gene. The CDR3 has 14 residues. CDR3 residues: CASSNRVQHTEAFF. CDR3 sequence (DNA): TGTGCCAGCAGTAACCGGGTCCAGCACACTGAAGCTTTCTTT.

With regard to this clone: It differs at one base from a far larger clone, so likely a read error. The chain couples TRBV9 to TRBJ2-5, with a possible D match to TRBD1 (5 bases). Germline assignment: CDR1 SGDLS and CDR2 YYNGEE. The CDR3 has 14 residues. Trimming cost V 2 bases and J 1 base, with 9 bases left between them. The CDR3 nucleotides read TGTGCCAGCAGCGTCGACAGAGCCCAAGAGACCCAGTACTTC. This codes for CASSVDRAQETQYF.

This chain links TRBV30 with TRBJ1-3; no clear D. The CDR3 loop spans 14 amino acids. With 4 bases removed from V and 0 bases from J, the gap between germline ends came to 10 bases. Germline CDR1 and CDR2: GTSNPN and SVGIG (reference sequence). The CDR3 DNA reads as TGTGCCTGGACGGTATCCCACTCTGGAAACACCATATATTTT. Residues: CAWTVSHSGNTIYF. Supplemented by reference TRBV30 and TRBJ1-3, the full variable domain reads SQTIHQWPATLVQPVGSPLSLECTVEGTSNPNLYWYRQAAGRGLQLLFYSVGIGQISSEVPQNLSASRPQDRQFILSSKKLLLSDSGFYLCAWTVSHSGNTIYFGEGSWLTVV.

The chain employs TRBV4-1 and TRBJ2-3, with 8 positions matching TRBD2. Germline CDR1 is MGHRA and CDR2 is YSYEKL. J was trimmed by 2 bases and V by 4 bases; bases with no gene match: 14. The CDR3 has 18 amino acids. The CDR3 region has the DNA TGCGCCAGCAGCCCCCTAGTGGGGACTAGGCGGGACACAGATACGCAGTATTTT. Translating it yields CASSPLVGTRRDTDTQYF.

V gene TRBV4-2 combines with J gene TRBJ2-1; D is possibly TRBD1 (6 bases). In germline, CDR1 is LGHNA, CDR2 YNFKEQ. V gave up 0 bases and J gave up 4 bases, with 13 bases separating them. The CDR3 extends over 16 amino acids. The CDR3 here is CASSQEQGTLYNEQFF. As DNA, the CDR3 is TGTGCCAGCAGCCAAGAGCAGGGGACCCTTTACAATGAGCAGTTCTTC.

This clone appeared a single time. The genes are TRBV5-4 and TRBJ1-5; D is perhaps TRBD1 (5 bases). The CDR3 consists of 13 residues. Germline V gene data show CDR1 as SGHNT and CDR2 as YYREEE (reference sequence). Trimming cost V 5 bases and J 7 bases, with 13 bases left between them. The CDR3 sequence is CASSVSGGQPQHF. In nucleotides, the CDR3 is TGTGCCAGCAGTGTCTCGGGGGGACAGCCCCAGCATTTT.

The rearrangement uses TRBV29-1 and TRBJ2-1, with unresolved D. CDR3 length: 18 amino acids. V lost 1 base and J lost 0, with 19 bases in between. Germline lookup yields CDR1 SQVTM and CDR2 ANQGSEA. The DNA for the CDR3 is TGCAGCGTTGAAGCGGGCCAGACGACTGGTAGCTCCTACAATGAGCAGTTCTTC. Translation: CSVEAGQTTGSSYNEQFF.

V is TRBV7-9 and J is TRBJ2-7; D assignment may be TRBD1 or TRBD2 (5 bases each). This CDR3 region has 17 residues. Trimming removed 3 bases from V and 2 bases from J, with 20 bases in between. Germline assignment: CDR1 SEHNR and CDR2 FQNEAQ (reference sequence). The DNA for the CDR3 is TGTGCCAGCAGCTTGGGACGAGTAAGTAGTACCACCTACGAGCAGTACTTC. The encoded protein is CASSLGRVSSTTYEQYF.

The genes are TRBV11-2 and TRBJ2-3; D remains ambiguous. This CDR3 region has 13 residues. From germline, CDR1 is SGHAT and CDR2 FQNNGV. Between the trimmed V and J ends, which lost 0 bases and 10 bases, there was a span of 11 bases. CDR3 amino acids: CASSLDKGSAQYF. CDR3 bases: TGTGCCAGCAGCTTAGATAAAGGATCGGCGCAGTATTTT.

This chain connects TRBV4-2 to TRBJ2-1, with a possible D match to TRBD2 (7 bases). There are 16 residues in the CDR3. Germline V CDR1 and CDR2: LGHNA, YNFKEQ. V gave up 0 bases and J gave up 4 bases, with 13 bases separating them. In DNA form, the CDR3 reads TGTGCCAGCAGCCAAGATCAAGGGGGAGGGTACAATGAGCAGTTCTTC. Translation gives CASSQDQGGGYNEQFF.

This chain uses TRBV9 with TRBJ2-5, with 11 bases identical to TRBD2. Germline lookup yields CDR1 SGDLS and CDR2 YYNGEE. J was trimmed by 1 base and V by 0 bases; bases with no gene match: 5. This CDR3 is 17 amino acids long. The CDR3 DNA reads as TGTGCCAGCAGCGTAGAACCGACTAGCGGGACCCAAGAGACCCAGTACTTC. Translating gives CASSVEPTSGTQETQYF.

This clone was recorded only once. The chain is built from TRBV7-8 and TRBJ2-2, with D tentatively TRBD2 (5 bases). V was clipped by 4 bases and J by 0 bases, with 6 bases between them. Germline-derived CDR1 and CDR2 are SGHVS and FQNEAQ. CDR3 size: 14 residues. CDR3 DNA sequence: TGTGCCAGCAGCTATAGCGCGAACACCGGGGAGCTGTTTTTT. Amino acids: CASSYSANTGELFF.

The V and J genes are TRBV7-9 and TRBJ2-3; no reliable D call. V lost 2 bases and J lost 2, with 8 bases in between. This CDR3 region has 14 residues. The V gene's germline CDR1 is SEHNR and CDR2 FQNEAQ (reference sequence). CDR3: CASSLYAHTDTQYF. CDR3 DNA sequence: TGTGCCAGCAGCTTATATGCCCACACAGATACGCAGTATTTT. Together with reference TRBV7-9 and TRBJ2-3, the CDR3 gives the full variable domain: DTGVSQNPRHKITKRGQNVTFRCDPISEHNRLYWYRQTLGQGPEFLTYFQNEAQLEKSRLLSDRFSAERPKGSFSTLEIQRTEQGDSAMYLCASSLYAHTDTQYFGPGTRLTVL.

The chain has TRBV19 and TRBJ2-2, with D perhaps matching TRBD1 (5 bases). CDR1 and CDR2 from the germline V gene are LNHDA and SQIVND (reference sequence). Trimming shortened V by 6 bases and J by 0 bases, and 11 bases separated the two germline ends. This CDR3 spans 15 amino acids. This chain's CDR3 is CASRAGQTNTGELFF. Written as DNA, the CDR3 is TGTGCCAGTAGGGCAGGGCAGACGAACACCGGGGAGCTGTTTTTT.